What follows are 11 T cell receptor beta chains derived from one specimen sequenced in a study of cytomegalovirus exposure and HLA in healthy donors. The PCR made use of 60 Vbeta and 13 Jbeta primers. Only in-frame clones appear in the TCRdb table, and some are missing; sequencing was by immunoSEQ multiplex PCR. The sample carries 200,000 or so clones, approximately 79% recorded once. The sample consisted of PBMCs. Every receptor here comes from a man aged 35 to 55 in good health and CMV-seropositive.

This clone has a handful of counts. This chain links TRBV4-3 with TRBJ2-7; possibly TRBD1 for D (6 bases). The CDR3 is 17 amino acids. V was cut by 0 bases and J by 1 base, with 16 bases left in between. The germline gives CDR1 LGHNA, CDR2 YSLEER. The CDR3 DNA sequence: TGCGCCAGCAGCCAAGACCCCCCCGGACAGAGTTCCTACGAGCAGTACTTC. Amino acid sequence: CASSQDPPGQSSYEQYF.

The chain is built from TRBV29-1 and TRBJ1-4, with D tentatively TRBD1 (5 bases). Germline CDR1 SQVTM, CDR2 ANQGSEA. The germline V and J ends were trimmed by 4 bases and 7 bases, with 16 bases remaining between them. The CDR3 covers 14 residues. CDR3 in DNA: TGCAGCGTTGGTGTAAGGGGAGGTGGTGAAAAACTGTTTTTT. This translates into CSVGVRGGGEKLFF. The entire variable domain, with the rest obtained from reference TRBV29-1 and TRBJ1-4, is as follows: SAVISQKPSRDICQRGTSLTIQCQVDSQVTMMFWYRQQPGQSLTLIATANQGSEATYESGFVIDKFPISRPNLTFSTLTVSNMSPEDSSIYLCSVGVRGGGEKLFFGSGTQLSVL.

This clone appeared once. The chain uses TRBV4-2 and TRBJ1-5; the D is unclear. Germline CDR1 reads LGHNA; CDR2 reads YNFKEQ. V was cut by 0 bases and J by 0 bases, with 9 bases left in between. The CDR3 runs to 16 residues. CDR3 DNA sequence: TGTGCCAGCAGCCAAGATGGTCAGAATAGCAATCAGCCCCAGCATTTT. This encodes CASSQDGQNSNQPQHF.

This clone was seen a few times. This rearrangement joins TRBV4-3 to TRBJ1-1; tentatively, D is TRBD1 (5 bases). CDR1 is LGHNA and CDR2 is YSLEER in the germline V gene. With 1 base removed from V and 3 bases from J, the gap between germline ends came to 9 bases. The CDR3 sequence is 14 residues long. The CDR3 nucleotides are TGCGCCAGCAGCCAAGGTGGGGCTGACACTGAAGCTTTCTTT. Translated: CASSQGGADTEAFF.

The chain carries TRBV4-3 and TRBJ1-4; 8 bases align to TRBD1. The CDR3 sequence is 16 residues long. The V gene's germline CDR1 is LGHNA and CDR2 YSLEER. V lost 3 bases and J lost 7; bases outside the gene matches: 10. The CDR3 spells CASSQGGGQGTEKLFF. In nucleotides, the CDR3 is TGCGCCAGCAGCCAGGGGGGAGGACAGGGAACTGAAAAACTGTTTTTT.

V gene TRBV29-1 combines with J gene TRBJ1-2, with 12 bases matching TRBD1. V gave up 5 bases and J gave up 3 bases; unmatched junction bases: 4. The CDR3 runs 14 residues. CDR1 SQVTM and CDR2 ANQGSEA come from the germline V gene. The CDR3 region has the DNA TGCAGCGTTCCGGGACAGGGGGCCGACTATGGCTACACCTTC. Protein: CSVPGQGADYGYTF. The full variable domain, in which reference TRBV29-1 and TRBJ1-2 provide the parts outside the CDR3, is SAVISQKPSRDICQRGTSLTIQCQVDSQVTMMFWYRQQPGQSLTLIATANQGSEATYESGFVIDKFPISRPNLTFSTLTVSNMSPEDSSIYLCSVPGQGADYGYTFGSGTRLTVV.

This clone was picked up one time. The chain recombines TRBV7-2 with TRBJ2-3, with no clear D. Germline assignment: CDR1 SGHTA and CDR2 FQGNSA. This CDR3 has 14 amino acids. V was clipped by 1 base and J by 4 bases, with 9 bases between them. CDR3 coding DNA: TGTGCCAGCAGCTTAGACCAGGCCTCAGATACGCAGTATTTT. It is translated as CASSLDQASDTQYF.

The CDR3 region has the DNA TGTGCCAGCAGCACAGGGACTAGCGGGGGAATAGCGCAGTATTTT. Its protein is CASSTGTSGGIAQYF. This sequence joins TRBV7-3 and TRBJ2-3; 14 bases line up with TRBD2. With V trimmed by 5 bases and J by 10 bases, 8 bases remained unmatched. Per germline, CDR1 SGHTA and CDR2 FQGTGA. The CDR3 loop spans 15 amino acids.

About this clone: A junction end diverges from the germline sequence, so it may reflect a read error. This rearrangement joins TRBV5-4 to TRBJ1-2, with D possibly being TRBD1 (5 bases). Per the germline V gene, CDR1 is SGHNT and CDR2 is YYREEE (reference sequence). The CDR3 sequence is 13 residues long. The CDR3: CASSLDQGFPHRF. CDR3 DNA sequence: TGTGCCAGCAGCTTAGACCAGGGATTTCCCCACCGCTTC.

V usage is TRBV11-3 and J usage is TRBJ2-2, with D tentatively TRBD1 (6 bases). Germline assignment: CDR1 SGHNT and CDR2 YENEEA. V was trimmed by 0 bases and J by 1 base, leaving 12 bases between them. The CDR3 totals 17 residues. The CDR3 loop is CASSLDRGTLNTGELFF. The CDR3 region has the DNA TGTGCCAGCAGCTTAGATAGGGGGACACTGAACACCGGGGAGCTGTTTTTT.

This chain connects TRBV5-1 to TRBJ1-4; the D gene is possibly TRBD1 (5 bases). V was clipped by 0 bases and J by 5 bases, with 8 bases between them. This CDR3 is built from 14 residues. Germline V gene sequence: CDR1 SGHRS, CDR2 YFSETQ. In DNA form, the CDR3 reads TGCGCCAGCAGCTTGGGACAGAGAAATGAAAAACTGTTTTTT. Amino acid sequence: CASSLGQRNEKLFF.